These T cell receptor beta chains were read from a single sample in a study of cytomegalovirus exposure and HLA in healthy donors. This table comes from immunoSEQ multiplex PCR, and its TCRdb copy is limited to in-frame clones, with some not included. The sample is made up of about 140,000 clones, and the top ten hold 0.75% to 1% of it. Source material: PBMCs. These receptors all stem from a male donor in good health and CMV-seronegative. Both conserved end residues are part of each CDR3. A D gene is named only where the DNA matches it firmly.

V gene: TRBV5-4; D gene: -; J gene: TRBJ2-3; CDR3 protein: CASSLGQIPSTDTQYF; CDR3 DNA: TGTGCCAGCAGCTTGGGACAGATACCTAGCACAGATACGCAGTATTTT
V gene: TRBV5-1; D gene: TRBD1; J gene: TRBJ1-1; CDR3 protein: CASSSQGAHTEAFF; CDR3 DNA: TGCGCCAGCAGCTCACAGGGGGCGCACACTGAAGCTTTCTTT
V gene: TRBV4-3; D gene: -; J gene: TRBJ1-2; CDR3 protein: CASSQDRGQFYGYTF; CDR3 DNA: TGCGCCAGCAGCCAAGACCGGGGTCAATTCTATGGCTACACCTTC
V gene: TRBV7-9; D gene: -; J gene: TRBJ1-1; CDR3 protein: CASSLGSGSSNTEAFF; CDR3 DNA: TGTGCCAGCAGCTTGGGCTCAGGGTCCTCGAACACTGAAGCTTTCTTT
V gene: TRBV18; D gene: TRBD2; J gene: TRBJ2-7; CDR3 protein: CASSSLGGRIYEQYF; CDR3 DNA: TGTGCCAGCTCAAGCCTCGGGGGGAGGATCTACGAGCAGTACTTC
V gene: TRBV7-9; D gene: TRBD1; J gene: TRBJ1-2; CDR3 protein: CASSSTGTAYGYTF; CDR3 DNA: TGTGCCAGCAGCTCCACCGGGACAGCGTATGGCTACACCTTC
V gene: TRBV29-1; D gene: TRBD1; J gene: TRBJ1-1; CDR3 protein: CSVPDRSLEAFF; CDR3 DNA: TGCAGCGTTCCGGACAGGTCCCTTGAAGCTTTCTTT
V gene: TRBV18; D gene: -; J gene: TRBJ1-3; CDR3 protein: CASSPGGQSGNTIYF; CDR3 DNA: TGTGCCAGCTCACCAGGAGGGCAATCTGGAAACACCATATATTTT
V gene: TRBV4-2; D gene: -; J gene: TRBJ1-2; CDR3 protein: CASSRTKPRDYRVYGYTF; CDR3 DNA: TGTGCCAGCAGCCGAACAAAACCCCGGGATTACCGGGTCTATGGCTACACCTTC
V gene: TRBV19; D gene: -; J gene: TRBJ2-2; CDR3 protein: CASSTGQHTGELFF; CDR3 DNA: TGTGCCAGTAGTACAGGACAGCACACCGGGGAGCTGTTTTTT
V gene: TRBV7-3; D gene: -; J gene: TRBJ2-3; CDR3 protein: CASSLMREPDTQYF; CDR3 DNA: TGTGCCAGCAGCTTAATGAGGGAACCAGATACGCAGTATTTT
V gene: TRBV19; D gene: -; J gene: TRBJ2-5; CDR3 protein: CASSIEGGGTQYF; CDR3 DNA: TGTGCCAGTAGTATAGAGGGGGGAGGGACCCAGTACTTC
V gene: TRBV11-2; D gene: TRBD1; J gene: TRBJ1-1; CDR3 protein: CASSLRDRLNTEAFF; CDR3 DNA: TGTGCCAGCAGCTTACGGGACAGACTGAACACTGAAGCTTTCTTT
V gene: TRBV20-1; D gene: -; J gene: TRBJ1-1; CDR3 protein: CSARAQGEAFF; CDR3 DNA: TGCAGTGCTAGAGCACAGGGCGAAGCTTTCTTT
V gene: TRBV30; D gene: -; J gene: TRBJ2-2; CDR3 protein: CAWSEGGNGELFF; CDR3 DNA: TGTGCCTGGAGTGAGGGGGGGAACGGGGAGCTGTTTTTT
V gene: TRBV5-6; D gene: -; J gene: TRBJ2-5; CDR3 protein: CASSPTVRRETQYF; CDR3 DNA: TGTGCCAGCAGTCCGACGGTGCGGAGAGAGACCCAGTACTTC
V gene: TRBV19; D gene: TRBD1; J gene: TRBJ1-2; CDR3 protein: CASELGQGGSYGYTF; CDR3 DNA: TGTGCCAGCGAACTCGGACAGGGCGGGAGCTATGGCTACACCTTC